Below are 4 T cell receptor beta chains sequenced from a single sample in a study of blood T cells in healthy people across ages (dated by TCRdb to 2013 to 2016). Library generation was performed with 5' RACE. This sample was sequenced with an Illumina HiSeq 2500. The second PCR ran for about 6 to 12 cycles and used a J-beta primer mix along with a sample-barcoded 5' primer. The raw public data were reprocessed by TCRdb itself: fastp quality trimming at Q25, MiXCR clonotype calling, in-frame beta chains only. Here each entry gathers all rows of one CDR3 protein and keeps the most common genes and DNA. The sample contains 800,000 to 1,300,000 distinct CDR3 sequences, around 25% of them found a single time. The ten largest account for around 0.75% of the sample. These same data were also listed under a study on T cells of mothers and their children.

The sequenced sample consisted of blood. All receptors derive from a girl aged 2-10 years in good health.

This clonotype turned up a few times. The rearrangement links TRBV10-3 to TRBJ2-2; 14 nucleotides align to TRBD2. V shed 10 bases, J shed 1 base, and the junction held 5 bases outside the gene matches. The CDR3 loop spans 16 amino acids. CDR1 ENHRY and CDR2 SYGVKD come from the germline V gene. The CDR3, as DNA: TGTGCCACGGGACTAGCGGGAGACCTGAACACCGGGGAGCTGTTTTTT. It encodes CATGLAGDLNTGELFF.

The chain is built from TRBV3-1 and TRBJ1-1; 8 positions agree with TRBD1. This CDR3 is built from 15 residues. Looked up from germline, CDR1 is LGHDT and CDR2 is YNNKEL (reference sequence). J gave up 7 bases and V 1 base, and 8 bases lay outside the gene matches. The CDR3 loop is CASSQADRVYGEAFF. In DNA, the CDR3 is TGTGCCAGCAGCCAAGCGGACAGGGTGTATGGTGAAGCTTTCTTT.

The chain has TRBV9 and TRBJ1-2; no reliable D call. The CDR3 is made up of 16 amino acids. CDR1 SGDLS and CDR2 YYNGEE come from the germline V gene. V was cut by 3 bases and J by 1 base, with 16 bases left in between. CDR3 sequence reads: CASSADLHLFNYGYTF. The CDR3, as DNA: TGTGCCAGCAGCGCGGACCTTCACTTGTTTAACTATGGCTACACCTTC.

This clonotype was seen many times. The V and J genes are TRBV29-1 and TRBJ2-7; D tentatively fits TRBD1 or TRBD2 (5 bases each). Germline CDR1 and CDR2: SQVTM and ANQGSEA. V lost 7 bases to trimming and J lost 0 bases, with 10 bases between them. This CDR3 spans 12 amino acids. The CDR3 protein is CSAGDGSYEQYF. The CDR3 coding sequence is TGCAGCGCCGGGGACGGCTCCTACGAGCAGTACTTC.